These T cell receptor beta chains were read from a single sample in a study of spatial heterogeneity in lung cancer. Each CDR3 protein gets one entry after TCRdb re-called the 5' RACE reads with MiXCR. The data show 40,000 to 45,000 distinct CDR3 sequences, around 21% seen once. The sample here was PBMCs, taken at follow-up. Receptor source: a female donor with early-stage non-small cell lung cancer. The CDR3 runs from the conserved cysteine through the conserved F or W. The order of the fields is CDR3 length, clone size, V gene, J gene, D gene, CDR3 DNA, CDR3 protein. A D gene is named only where the DNA matches it firmly. The size entry is marked missing in some rows and otherwise reads once, few, many or a size class.

cdr3_length: 15; clone_size: many; v_call: TRBV20-1; j_call: TRBJ1-6; d_call: .; cdr3_nt: TGCAGTGCTAGAGCCCAGACAGGACTAAATTCACCCCTCCACTTT; cdr3_aa: CSARAQTGLNSPLHF
cdr3_length: 13; clone_size: few; v_call: TRBV5-1; j_call: TRBJ2-4; d_call: .; cdr3_nt: TGCGCCAGCAGCCGACGAGGGGGAAACATTCAGTACTTC; cdr3_aa: CASSRRGGNIQYF
cdr3_length: 14; clone_size: many; v_call: TRBV18; j_call: TRBJ1-1; d_call: .; cdr3_nt: TGTGCCAGCTCACCACAGGGAATGAACACTGAAGCTTTCTTT; cdr3_aa: CASSPQGMNTEAFF
cdr3_length: 13; clone_size: .; v_call: TRBV27; j_call: TRBJ1-2; d_call: .; cdr3_nt: TGTGCCAGCAGGTCGACAGGTTTTGATGGCTACACCTTC; cdr3_aa: CASRSTGFDGYTF
cdr3_length: 14; clone_size: .; v_call: TRBV12-3/TRBV12-4; j_call: TRBJ1-1; d_call: .; cdr3_nt: TGTGCCAGCAGTTTCACCCCGGGCAGCACTGAAGCTTACTTT; cdr3_aa: CASSFTPGSTEAYF
cdr3_length: 17; clone_size: few; v_call: TRBV14; j_call: TRBJ2-3; d_call: .; cdr3_nt: TGTGCCAGCAGCCGACGAATATCCTTGACTAGCACAGATACGCAGTATTTT; cdr3_aa: CASSRRISLTSTDTQYF
cdr3_length: 11; clone_size: .; v_call: TRBV7-2; j_call: TRBJ2-7; d_call: TRBD1; cdr3_nt: TGTGCCAGCAGCTTCACAGGGGGGCAGTACTTC; cdr3_aa: CASSFTGGQYF
cdr3_length: 15; clone_size: .; v_call: TRBV12-3/TRBV12-4; j_call: TRBJ2-4; d_call: .; cdr3_nt: TGTGCCAGCAGTCCACAGGGCAGTCCTGGGAACATTCAGTACTTC; cdr3_aa: CASSPQGSPGNIQYF
cdr3_length: 13; clone_size: .; v_call: TRBV11-1; j_call: TRBJ2-5; d_call: .; cdr3_nt: TGTGCCAGCAGCTGGACAAAAGGAGAGACCCAGTACTTC; cdr3_aa: CASSWTKGETQYF
cdr3_length: 15; clone_size: few; v_call: TRBV4-1; j_call: TRBJ1-6; d_call: TRBD1; cdr3_nt: TGCGCCAGCAGCCAAGAGGGGACAGGGGGGTCACCCCTCCACTTT; cdr3_aa: CASSQEGTGGSPLHF
cdr3_length: 12; clone_size: many; v_call: TRBV6-5; j_call: TRBJ2-1; d_call: .; cdr3_nt: TGTGCCAGCAGTCGACTAGGAGGGGAGCAGTTCTTC; cdr3_aa: CASSRLGGEQFF
cdr3_length: 19; clone_size: few; v_call: TRBV10-3; j_call: TRBJ2-3; d_call: TRBD1; cdr3_nt: TGTGCCATCAGTGAGTCGAAAGGGACAGGGGCCGCCATAAGGGATACGCAGTATTTT; cdr3_aa: CAISESKGTGAAIRDTQYF
cdr3_length: 19; clone_size: .; v_call: TRBV14; j_call: TRBJ2-7; d_call: TRBD2; cdr3_nt: TGTGCCAGCAGCCAAGCCTTCACTAGCGGGAGAAGGAGGGGCTACGAGCAGTACTTC; cdr3_aa: CASSQAFTSGRRRGYEQYF
cdr3_length: 15; clone_size: few; v_call: TRBV4-2; j_call: TRBJ1-5; d_call: TRBD1; cdr3_nt: TGTGCCAGCAGCCAACTAGGGACAGACAATCAGCCCCAGCATTTT; cdr3_aa: CASSQLGTDNQPQHF
cdr3_length: 15; clone_size: many; v_call: TRBV19; j_call: TRBJ2-5; d_call: TRBD1; cdr3_nt: TGTGCCAGTAGTGCAGGGGGCGCAGCCGGGGAGACCCAGTACTTC; cdr3_aa: CASSAGGAAGETQYF